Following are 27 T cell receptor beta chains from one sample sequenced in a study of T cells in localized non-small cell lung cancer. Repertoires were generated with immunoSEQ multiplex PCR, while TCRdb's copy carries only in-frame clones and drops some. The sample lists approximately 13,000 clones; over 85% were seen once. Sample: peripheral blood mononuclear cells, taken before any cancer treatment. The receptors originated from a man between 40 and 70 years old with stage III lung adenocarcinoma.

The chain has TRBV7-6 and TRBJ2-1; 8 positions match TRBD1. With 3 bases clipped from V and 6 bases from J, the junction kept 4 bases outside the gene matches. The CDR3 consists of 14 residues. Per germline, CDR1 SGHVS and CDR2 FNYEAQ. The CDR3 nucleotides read TGTGCCAGCAGCTTGCTCGGACAGGGCAATGAGCAGTTCTTC. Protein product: CASSLLGQGNEQFF. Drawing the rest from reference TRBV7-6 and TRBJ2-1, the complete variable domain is GAGVSQSPRYKVTKRGQDVALRCDPISGHVSLYWYRQALGQGPEFLTYFNYEAQQDKSGLPNDRFSAERPEGSISTLTIQRTEQRDSAMYRCASSLLGQGNEQFFGPGTRLTVL.

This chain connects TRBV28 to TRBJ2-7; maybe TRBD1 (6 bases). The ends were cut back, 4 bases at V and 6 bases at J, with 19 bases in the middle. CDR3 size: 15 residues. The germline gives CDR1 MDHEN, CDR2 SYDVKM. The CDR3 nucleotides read TGTGCCAGCAGTTCCCCACAGGGTACCCGAAGCGAGCAGTACTTC. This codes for CASSSPQGTRSEQYF. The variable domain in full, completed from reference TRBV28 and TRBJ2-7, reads DVKVTQSSRYLVKRTGEKVFLECVQDMDHENMFWYRQDPGLGLRLIYFSYDVKMKEKGDIPEGYSVSREKKERFSLILESASTNQTSMYLCASSSPQGTRSEQYFGPGTRLTVT.

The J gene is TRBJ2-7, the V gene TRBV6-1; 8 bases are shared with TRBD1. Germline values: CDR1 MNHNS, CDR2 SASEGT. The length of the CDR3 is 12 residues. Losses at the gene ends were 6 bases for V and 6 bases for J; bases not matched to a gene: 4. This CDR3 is CASSYDRGEQYF. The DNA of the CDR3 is TGTGCCAGCAGCTACGACAGGGGCGAGCAGTACTTC.

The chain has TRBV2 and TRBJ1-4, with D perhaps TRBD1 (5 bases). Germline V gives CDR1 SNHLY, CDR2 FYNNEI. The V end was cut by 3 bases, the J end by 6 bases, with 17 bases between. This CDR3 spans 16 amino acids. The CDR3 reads CASSDPYPQGDEKLFF. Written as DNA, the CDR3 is TGTGCCAGCAGTGATCCTTACCCGCAAGGGGATGAAAAACTGTTTTTT.

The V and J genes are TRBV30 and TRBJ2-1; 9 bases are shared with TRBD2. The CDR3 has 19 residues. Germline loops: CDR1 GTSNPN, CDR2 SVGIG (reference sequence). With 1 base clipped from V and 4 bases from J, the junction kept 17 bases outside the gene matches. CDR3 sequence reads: CAWSGIAGVAAQSYNEQFF. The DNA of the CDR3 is TGTGCCTGGAGTGGAATAGCGGGAGTAGCGGCCCAATCTTACAATGAGCAGTTCTTC.

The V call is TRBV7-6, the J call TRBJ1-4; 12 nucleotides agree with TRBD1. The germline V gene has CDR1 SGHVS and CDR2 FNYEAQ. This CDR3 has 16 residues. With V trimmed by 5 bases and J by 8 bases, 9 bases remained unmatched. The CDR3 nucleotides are TGTGCCAGCAGCCGCCGGGACAGGGGGCAGGGGGAAAAACTGTTTTTT. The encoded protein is CASSRRDRGQGEKLFF.

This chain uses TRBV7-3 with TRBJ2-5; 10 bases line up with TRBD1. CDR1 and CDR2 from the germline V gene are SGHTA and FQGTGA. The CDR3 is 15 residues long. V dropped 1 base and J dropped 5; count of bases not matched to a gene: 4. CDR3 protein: CASSLKRGQGETQYF. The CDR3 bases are TGTGCCAGCAGCTTAAAGCGGGGACAGGGGGAGACCCAGTACTTC. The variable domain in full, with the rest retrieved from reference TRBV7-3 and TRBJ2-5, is GAGVSQTPSNKVTEKGKYVELRCDPISGHTALYWYRQSLGQGPEFLIYFQGTGAADDSGLPNDRFFAVRPEGSVSTLKIQRTERGDSAVYLCASSLKRGQGETQYFGPGTRLLVL.

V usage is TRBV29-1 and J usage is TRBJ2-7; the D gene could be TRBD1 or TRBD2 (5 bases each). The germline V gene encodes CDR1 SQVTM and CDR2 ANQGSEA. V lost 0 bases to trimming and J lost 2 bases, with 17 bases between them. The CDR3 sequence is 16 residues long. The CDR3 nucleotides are TGCAGCGTTGAAGAGAGAGGGGACCGAATGCCCTACGAGCAGTACTTC. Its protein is CSVEERGDRMPYEQYF.

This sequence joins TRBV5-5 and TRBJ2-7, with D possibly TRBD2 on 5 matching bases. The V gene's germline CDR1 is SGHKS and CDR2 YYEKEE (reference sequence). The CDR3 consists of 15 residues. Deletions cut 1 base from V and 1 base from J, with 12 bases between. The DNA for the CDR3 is TGTGCCAGCAGCTTGATAGACTCGGGGTCCTACGAGCAGTACTTC. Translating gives CASSLIDSGSYEQYF.

CDR3 residues: CASSPGAPYEQYF. The CDR3 DNA reads as TGTGCCAGCAGCCCCGGGGCCCCCTACGAGCAGTACTTC. The chain has TRBV7-8 and TRBJ2-7; D assignment may be TRBD1 or TRBD2 (5 bases each). The ends were cut back, 5 bases at V and 2 bases at J, with 10 bases in the middle. The CDR3 covers 13 residues. CDR1 and CDR2 (germline): SGHVS, FQNEAQ.

The CDR3 nucleotides are TGTGCCAGCTCACCAGTAGGGTCCTACGAGCAGTACTTC. This translates into CASSPVGSYEQYF. The rearrangement links TRBV18 to TRBJ2-7; D unclear. Trimming took 2 bases from V and 1 from J, leaving 6 bases between them. The germline gives CDR1 KGHSH, CDR2 LQKENI. The CDR3 consists of 13 residues.

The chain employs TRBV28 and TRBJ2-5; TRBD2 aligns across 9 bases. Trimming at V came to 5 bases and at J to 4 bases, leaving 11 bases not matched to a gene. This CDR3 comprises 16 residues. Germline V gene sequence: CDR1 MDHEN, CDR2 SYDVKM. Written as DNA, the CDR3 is TGTGCCAGCAGTAGCCCTGGGCTAGCGGGACGAGAGACCCAGTACTTC. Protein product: CASSSPGLAGRETQYF.

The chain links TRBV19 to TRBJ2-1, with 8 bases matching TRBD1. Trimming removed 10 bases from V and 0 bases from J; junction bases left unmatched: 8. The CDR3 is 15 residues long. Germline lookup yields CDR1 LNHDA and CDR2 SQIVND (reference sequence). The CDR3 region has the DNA TGTGCCACGACAGGGGACACTAGCTCCTACAATGAGCAGTTCTTC. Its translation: CATTGDTSSYNEQFF.

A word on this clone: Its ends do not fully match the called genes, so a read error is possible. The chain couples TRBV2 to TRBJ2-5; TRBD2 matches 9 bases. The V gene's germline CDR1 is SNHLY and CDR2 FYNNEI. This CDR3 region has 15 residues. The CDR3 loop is CANSVLAGAQETQYF. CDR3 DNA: TGTGCCAACAGTGTCTTAGCGGGAGCTCAAGAGACCCAGTACTTC.

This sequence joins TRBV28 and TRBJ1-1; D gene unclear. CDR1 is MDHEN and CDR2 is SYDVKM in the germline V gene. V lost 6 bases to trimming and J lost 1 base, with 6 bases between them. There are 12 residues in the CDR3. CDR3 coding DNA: TGTGCCAGCAGATCTCCGAACACTGAAGCTTTCTTT. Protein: CASRSPNTEAFF.

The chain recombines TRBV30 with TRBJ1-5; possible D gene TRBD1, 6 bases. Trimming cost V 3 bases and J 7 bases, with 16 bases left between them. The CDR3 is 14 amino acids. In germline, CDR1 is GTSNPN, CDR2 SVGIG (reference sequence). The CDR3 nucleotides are TGTGCCTGGAGACCCAAGGGGGATGGGCAGCCCCAGCATTTT. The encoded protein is CAWRPKGDGQPQHF.

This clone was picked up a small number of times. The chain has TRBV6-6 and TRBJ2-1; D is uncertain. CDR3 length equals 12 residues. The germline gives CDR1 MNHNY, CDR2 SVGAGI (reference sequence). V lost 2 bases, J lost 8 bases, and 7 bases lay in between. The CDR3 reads CASSYGSDEQFF. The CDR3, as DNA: TGTGCCAGCAGTTACGGGTCCGATGAGCAGTTCTTC.

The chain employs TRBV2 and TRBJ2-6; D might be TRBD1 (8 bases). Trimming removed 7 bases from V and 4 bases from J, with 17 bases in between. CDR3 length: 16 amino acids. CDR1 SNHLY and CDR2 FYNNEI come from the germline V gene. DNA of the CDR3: TGTGCCAGCAACTACAGGGGGAGGGAAGGGGCCAACGTCCTGACTTTC. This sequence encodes CASNYRGREGANVLTF.

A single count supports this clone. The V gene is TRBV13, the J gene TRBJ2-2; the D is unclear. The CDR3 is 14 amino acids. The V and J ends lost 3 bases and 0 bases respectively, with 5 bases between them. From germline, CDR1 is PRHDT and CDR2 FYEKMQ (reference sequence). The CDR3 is CASSFRTNTGELFF. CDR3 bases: TGTGCCAGCAGCTTTAGAACGAACACCGGGGAGCTGTTTTTT.

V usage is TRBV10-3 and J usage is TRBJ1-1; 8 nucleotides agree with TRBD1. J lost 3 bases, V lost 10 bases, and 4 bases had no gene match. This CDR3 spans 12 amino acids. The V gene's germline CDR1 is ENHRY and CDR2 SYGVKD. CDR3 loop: CATGTGHTEAFF. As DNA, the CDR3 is TGTGCCACCGGGACAGGTCACACTGAAGCTTTCTTT.

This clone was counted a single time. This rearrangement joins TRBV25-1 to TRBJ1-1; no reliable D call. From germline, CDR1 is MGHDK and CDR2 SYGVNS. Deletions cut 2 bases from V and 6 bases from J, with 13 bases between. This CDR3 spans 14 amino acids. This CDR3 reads CASSEGMAKAEAFF. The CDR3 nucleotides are TGTGCCAGCAGTGAAGGGATGGCCAAAGCTGAAGCTTTCTTT.

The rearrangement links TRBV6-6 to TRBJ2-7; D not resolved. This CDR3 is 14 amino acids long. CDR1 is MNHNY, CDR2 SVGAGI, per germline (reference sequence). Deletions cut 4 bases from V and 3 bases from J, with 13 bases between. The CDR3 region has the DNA TGTGCCAGCAGTTCGTACGACTTTTTCTACGAGCAGTACTTC. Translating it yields CASSSYDFFYEQYF.

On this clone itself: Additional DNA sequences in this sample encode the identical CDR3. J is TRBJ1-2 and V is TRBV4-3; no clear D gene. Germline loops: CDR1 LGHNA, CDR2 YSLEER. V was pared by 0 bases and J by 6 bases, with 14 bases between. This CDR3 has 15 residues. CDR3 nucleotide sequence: TGCGCCAGCAGCCAAGATGAGGGTCTCCTTCATGGCTACACCTTC. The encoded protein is CASSQDEGLLHGYTF.

The CDR3 region has the DNA TGTGCCAGCAGTGTCCGATATGGACGGACGAACACCGGGGAGCTGTTTTTT. It encodes CASSVRYGRTNTGELFF. The V gene is TRBV6-1, the J gene TRBJ2-2; D is unresolved. Trimming removed 4 bases at V and 0 bases at J, with 15 bases between. Germline V gives CDR1 MNHNS, CDR2 SASEGT. This CDR3 contains 17 residues.

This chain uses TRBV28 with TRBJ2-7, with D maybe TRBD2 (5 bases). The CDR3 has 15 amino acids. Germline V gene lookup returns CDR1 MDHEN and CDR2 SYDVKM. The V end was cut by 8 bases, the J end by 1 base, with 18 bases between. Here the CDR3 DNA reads TGTGCCAGCCGTGGTGAAGGACTGGCGTCCTACGAGCAGTACTTC. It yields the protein CASRGEGLASYEQYF.

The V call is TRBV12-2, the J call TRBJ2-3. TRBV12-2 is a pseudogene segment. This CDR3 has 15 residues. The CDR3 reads CASRLSNRPTDTQYF. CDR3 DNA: TGTGCAAGTCGCCTAAGCAACCGACCCACAGATACGCAGTATTTT.

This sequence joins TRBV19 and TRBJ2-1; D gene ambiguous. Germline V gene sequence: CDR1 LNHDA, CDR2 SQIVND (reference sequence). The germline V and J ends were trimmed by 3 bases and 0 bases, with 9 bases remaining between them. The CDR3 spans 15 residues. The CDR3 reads CASSITESSYNEQFF. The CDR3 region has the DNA TGTGCCAGTAGTATCACGGAGAGCTCCTACAATGAGCAGTTCTTC.